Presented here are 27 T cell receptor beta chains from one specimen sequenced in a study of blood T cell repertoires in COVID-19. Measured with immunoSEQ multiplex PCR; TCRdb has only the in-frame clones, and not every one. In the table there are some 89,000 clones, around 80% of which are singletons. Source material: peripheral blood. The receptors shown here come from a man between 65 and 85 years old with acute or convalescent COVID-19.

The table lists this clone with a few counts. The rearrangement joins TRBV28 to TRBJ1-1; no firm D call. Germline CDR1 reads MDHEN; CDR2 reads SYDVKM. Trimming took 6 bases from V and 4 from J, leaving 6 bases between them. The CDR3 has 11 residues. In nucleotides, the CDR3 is TGTGCCAGCAGGGAGGGCACTGAAGCTTTCTTT. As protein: CASREGTEAFF.

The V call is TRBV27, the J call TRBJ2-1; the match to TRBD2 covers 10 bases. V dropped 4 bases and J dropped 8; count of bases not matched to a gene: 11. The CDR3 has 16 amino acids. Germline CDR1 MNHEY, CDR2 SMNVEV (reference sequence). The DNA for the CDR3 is TGTGCCAGCAGTTCAATAAGAGCGGGGGGGCCAGATGAGCAGTTCTTC. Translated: CASSSIRAGGPDEQFF.

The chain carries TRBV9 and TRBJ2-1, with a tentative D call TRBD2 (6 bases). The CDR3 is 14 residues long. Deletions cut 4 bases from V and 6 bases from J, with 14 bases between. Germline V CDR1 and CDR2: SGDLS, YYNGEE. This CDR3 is CASSKGTVTNEQFF. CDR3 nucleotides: TGTGCCAGCAGCAAAGGGACTGTTACCAATGAGCAGTTCTTC.

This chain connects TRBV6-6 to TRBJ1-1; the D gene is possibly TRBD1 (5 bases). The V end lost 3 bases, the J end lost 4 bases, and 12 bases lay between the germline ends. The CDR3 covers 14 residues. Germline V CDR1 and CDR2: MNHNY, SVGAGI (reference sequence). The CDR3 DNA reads TGTGCCAGCAGTTATGCAGGGAGGGGCACTGAAGCTTTCTTT. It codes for CASSYAGRGTEAFF.

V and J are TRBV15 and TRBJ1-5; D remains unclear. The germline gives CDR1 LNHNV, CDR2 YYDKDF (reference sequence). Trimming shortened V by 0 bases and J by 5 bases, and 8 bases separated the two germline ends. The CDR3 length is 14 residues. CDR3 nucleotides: TGTGCCACCAGCAGAGACGGGTGGGATCAGCCCCAGCATTTT. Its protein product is CATSRDGWDQPQHF.

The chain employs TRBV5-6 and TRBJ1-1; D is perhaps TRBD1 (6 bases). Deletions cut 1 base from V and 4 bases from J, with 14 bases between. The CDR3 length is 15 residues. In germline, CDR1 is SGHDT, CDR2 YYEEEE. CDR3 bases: TGTGCCAGCAGCTTGCTCTCGCAGGGGTCCACTGAAGCTTTCTTT. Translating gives CASSLLSQGSTEAFF.

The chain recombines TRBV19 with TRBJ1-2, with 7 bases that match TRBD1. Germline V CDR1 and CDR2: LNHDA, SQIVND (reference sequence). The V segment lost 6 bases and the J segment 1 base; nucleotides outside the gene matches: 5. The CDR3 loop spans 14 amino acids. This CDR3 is CASSLGQNNYGYTF. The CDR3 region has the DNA TGTGCCAGTAGCCTGGGACAGAATAACTATGGCTACACCTTC.

CDR3: CASSPPEGPRDTQYF. The CDR3 coding sequence is TGTGCCAGCTCACCACCGGAGGGCCCTCGGGATACGCAGTATTTT. J is TRBJ2-3 and V is TRBV18, with D perhaps TRBD2 (6 bases). This CDR3 spans 15 amino acids. V gave up 0 bases and J gave up 6 bases, with 13 bases separating them. The germline V gene has CDR1 KGHSH and CDR2 LQKENI.

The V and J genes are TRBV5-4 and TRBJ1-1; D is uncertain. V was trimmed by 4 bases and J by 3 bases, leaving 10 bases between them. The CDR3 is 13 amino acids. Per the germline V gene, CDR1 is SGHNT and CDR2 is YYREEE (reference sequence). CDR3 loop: CASSIDTDTEAFF. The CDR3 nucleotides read TGTGCCAGCAGCATTGACACTGACACTGAAGCTTTCTTT.

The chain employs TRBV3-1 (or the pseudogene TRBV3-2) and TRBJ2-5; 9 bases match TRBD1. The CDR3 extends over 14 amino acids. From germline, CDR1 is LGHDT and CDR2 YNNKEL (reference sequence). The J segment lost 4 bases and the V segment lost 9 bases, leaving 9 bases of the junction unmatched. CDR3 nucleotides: TGTGCCAGTAAGAGAGGGACAGGGATAGAGACCCAGTACTTC. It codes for CASKRGTGIETQYF.

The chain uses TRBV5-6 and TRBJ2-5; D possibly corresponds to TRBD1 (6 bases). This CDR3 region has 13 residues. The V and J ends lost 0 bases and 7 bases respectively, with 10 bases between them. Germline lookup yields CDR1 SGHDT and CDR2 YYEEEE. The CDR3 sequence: CASSLGQEGTQYF. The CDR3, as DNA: TGTGCCAGCAGCTTGGGACAGGAAGGGACCCAGTACTTC.

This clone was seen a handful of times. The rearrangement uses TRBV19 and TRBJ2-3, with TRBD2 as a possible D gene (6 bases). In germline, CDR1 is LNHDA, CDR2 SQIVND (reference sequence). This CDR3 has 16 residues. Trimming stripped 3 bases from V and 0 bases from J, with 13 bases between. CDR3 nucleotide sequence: TGTGCCAGTAGTATTGGGGGAGGAATTAGCACAGATACGCAGTATTTT. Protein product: CASSIGGGISTDTQYF.

The DNA for the CDR3 is TGTGCCAGCAGCAACTTTGGAGGGCAAGGACCAAATTCACCCCTCCACTTT. Translation: CASSNFGGQGPNSPLHF. The chain is built from TRBV5-4 and TRBJ1-6; D gene ambiguous. Trimming took 4 bases from V and 7 from J, leaving 21 bases between them. The CDR3 contains 17 residues. Germline V lookup: CDR1 SGHNT, CDR2 YYREEE (reference sequence).

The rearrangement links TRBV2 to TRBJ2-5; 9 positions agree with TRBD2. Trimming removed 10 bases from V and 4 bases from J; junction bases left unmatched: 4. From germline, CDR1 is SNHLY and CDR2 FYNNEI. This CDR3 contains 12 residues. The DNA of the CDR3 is TGTGCCACAGGGACTAGCCCAGAGACCCAGTACTTC. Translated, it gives CATGTSPETQYF.

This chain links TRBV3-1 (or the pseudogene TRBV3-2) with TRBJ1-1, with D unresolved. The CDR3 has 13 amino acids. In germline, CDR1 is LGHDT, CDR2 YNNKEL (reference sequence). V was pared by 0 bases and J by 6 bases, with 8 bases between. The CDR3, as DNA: TGTGCCAGCAGCCAAGACCCGGGTCCTGAAGCTTTCTTT. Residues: CASSQDPGPEAFF.

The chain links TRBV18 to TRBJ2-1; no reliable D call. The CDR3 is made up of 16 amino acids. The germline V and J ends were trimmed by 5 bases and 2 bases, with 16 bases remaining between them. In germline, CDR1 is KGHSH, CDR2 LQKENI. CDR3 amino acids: CASSSDSHRPYNEQFF. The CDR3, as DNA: TGTGCCAGCTCATCCGACTCGCACCGGCCCTACAATGAGCAGTTCTTC.

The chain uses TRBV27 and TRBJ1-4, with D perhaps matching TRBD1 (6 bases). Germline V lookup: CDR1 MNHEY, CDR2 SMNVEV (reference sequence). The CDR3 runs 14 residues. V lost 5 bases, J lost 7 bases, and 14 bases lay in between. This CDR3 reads CASSTGMFVEKLFF. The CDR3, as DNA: TGTGCCAGCAGTACAGGGATGTTTGTTGAAAAACTGTTTTTT. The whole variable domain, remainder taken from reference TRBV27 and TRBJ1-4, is EAQVTQNPRYLITVTGKKLTVTCSQNMNHEYMSWYRQDPGLGLRQIYYSMNVEVTDKGDVPEGYKVSRKEKRNFPLILESPSPNQTSLYFCASSTGMFVEKLFFGSGTQLSVL.

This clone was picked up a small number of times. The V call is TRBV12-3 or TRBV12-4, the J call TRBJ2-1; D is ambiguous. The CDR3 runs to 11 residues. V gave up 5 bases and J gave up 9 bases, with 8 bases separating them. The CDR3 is CASSTPGEQFF. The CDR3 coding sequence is TGTGCCAGCAGTACCCCGGGTGAGCAGTTCTTC.

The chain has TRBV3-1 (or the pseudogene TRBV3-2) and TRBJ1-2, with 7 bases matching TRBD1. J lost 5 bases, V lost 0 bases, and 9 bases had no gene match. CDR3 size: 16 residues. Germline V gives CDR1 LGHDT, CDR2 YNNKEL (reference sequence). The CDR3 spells CASSQELRRGLYGYTF. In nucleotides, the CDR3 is TGTGCCAGCAGCCAAGAATTACGGAGGGGGCTGTATGGCTACACCTTC.

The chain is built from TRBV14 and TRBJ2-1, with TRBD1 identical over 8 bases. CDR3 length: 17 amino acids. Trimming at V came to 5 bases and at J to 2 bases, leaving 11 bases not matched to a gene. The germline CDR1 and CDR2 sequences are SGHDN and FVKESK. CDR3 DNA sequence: TGTGCCAGCAGCGTCTTCGCGGACAGGGTCACCTACAATGAGCAGTTCTTC. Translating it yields CASSVFADRVTYNEQFF.

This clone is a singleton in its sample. The CDR3 DNA follows: TGTGCCAGCAGCCGGGGACAGGGGAACGCCTACGAGCAGTACTTC. Translating gives CASSRGQGNAYEQYF. The chain has TRBV3-1 (or the pseudogene TRBV3-2) and TRBJ2-7, with TRBD1 identical over 10 bases. Trimming cost V 4 bases and J 2 bases; bases outside gene matches: 5. Germline CDR1 reads LGHDT; CDR2 reads YNNKEL (reference sequence). This CDR3 comprises 15 residues.

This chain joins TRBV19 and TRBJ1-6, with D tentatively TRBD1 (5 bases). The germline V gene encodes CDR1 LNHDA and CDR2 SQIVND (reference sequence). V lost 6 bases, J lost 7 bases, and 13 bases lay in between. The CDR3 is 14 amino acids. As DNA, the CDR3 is TGTGCCAGTAGCCAGCGGGGCGAGAATTCACCCCTCCACTTT. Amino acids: CASSQRGENSPLHF.

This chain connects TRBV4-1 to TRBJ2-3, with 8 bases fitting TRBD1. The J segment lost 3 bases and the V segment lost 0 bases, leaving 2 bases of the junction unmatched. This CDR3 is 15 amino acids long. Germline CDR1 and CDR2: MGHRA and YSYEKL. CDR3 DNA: TGCGCCAGCAGCCAAGAAGGACAGGGAACAGATACGCAGTATTTT. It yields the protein CASSQEGQGTDTQYF.

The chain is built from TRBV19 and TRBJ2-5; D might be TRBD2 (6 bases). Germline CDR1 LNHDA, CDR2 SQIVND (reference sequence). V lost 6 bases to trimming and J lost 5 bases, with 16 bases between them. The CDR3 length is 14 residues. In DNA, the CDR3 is TGTGCCAGTAGAAGGGACTTCTCGGGTGAGACCCAGTACTTC. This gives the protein CASRRDFSGETQYF.

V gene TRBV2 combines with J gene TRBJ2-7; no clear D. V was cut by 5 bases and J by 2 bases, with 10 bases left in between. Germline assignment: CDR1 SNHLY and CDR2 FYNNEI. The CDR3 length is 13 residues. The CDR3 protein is CASSYGLPYEQYF. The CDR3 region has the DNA TGTGCCAGCAGTTATGGGCTTCCCTACGAGCAGTACTTC.

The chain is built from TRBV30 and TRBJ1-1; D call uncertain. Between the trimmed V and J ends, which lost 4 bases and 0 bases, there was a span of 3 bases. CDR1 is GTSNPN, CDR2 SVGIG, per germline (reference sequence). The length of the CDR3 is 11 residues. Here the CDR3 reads CAWTVNTEAFF. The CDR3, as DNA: TGTGCCTGGACGGTGAACACTGAAGCTTTCTTT.

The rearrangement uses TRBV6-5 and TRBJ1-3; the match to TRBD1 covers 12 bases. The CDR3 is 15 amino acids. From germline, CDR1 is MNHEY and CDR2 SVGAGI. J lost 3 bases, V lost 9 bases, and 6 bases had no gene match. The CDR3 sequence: CASIRDRGLGNTIYF. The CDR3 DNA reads TGTGCCAGTATACGGGACAGGGGGCTTGGAAACACCATATATTTT.